The clone carrying this T cell receptor beta chain was seen only a few times. Germline lookup yields CDR1 DFQATT and CDR2 SNEGSKA (reference sequence). The CDR3 spans 13 residues. V was trimmed by 8 bases and J by 0 bases, leaving 13 bases between them. These data originate in a study of early T cells in non-severe SARS-CoV-2 infection. Whole-study context: Sequencing was performed on bulk RNA from unsorted whole blood, leaving chains unpaired.

Separate cDNA molecules each had unique molecular identifiers attached to them. TCRdb fed the 5' RACE reads into MiXCR, producing one record per CDR3 protein. The data contain around 68,000 distinct CDR3 sequences, around 12% of them singletons. Specimen: whole blood, collected at baseline. The J gene is TRBJ1-1, the V gene TRBV20-1; D is unclear. The sequence derives from an adult who was a healthcare worker with PCR-confirmed SARS-CoV-2 infection or an uninfected control (not recorded which). This chain's CDR3 is CSIVQLMNTEAFF. DNA of the CDR3: TGCAGTATAGTACAGCTAATGAACACTGAAGCTTTCTTT.